The 20 T cell receptor beta chains in this list originate from one sample, sequenced in a study of OX40 agonist ivuxolimab in advanced cancers. TCRdb's copy holds only in-frame clones and misses some; the assay was immunoSEQ multiplex PCR. The sample comprises 53,000 or so clones, approximately 88% of which are singletons, and approximately 13% rests with the top ten. The material was CD4+ or CD8+ T cells sorted from blood, obtained in a trial of the OX40 agonist ivuxolimab. Every receptor here comes from an adult with an advanced solid tumor such as melanoma, head and neck, liver or kidney cancer.

This clone was seen only once. The chain links TRBV2 to TRBJ2-1; D unclear. Between the trimmed V and J ends, which lost 10 bases and 5 bases, there was a span of 15 bases. Per germline, CDR1 SNHLY and CDR2 FYNNEI. CDR3 length equals 13 residues. CDR3 in amino acids: CATSFGAHNEQFF. CDR3 nucleotides: TGTGCCACATCGTTCGGAGCCCACAATGAGCAGTTCTTC.

V and J are TRBV18 and TRBJ2-7; D is unclear. Germline-derived CDR1 and CDR2 are KGHSH and LQKENI. This CDR3 spans 15 amino acids. The ends were cut back, 3 bases at V and 3 bases at J, with 15 bases in the middle. In DNA form, the CDR3 reads TGTGCCAGCTCACCCAGTCAAGGGCCCAGCTACGAGCAGTACTTC. Translation gives CASSPSQGPSYEQYF.

The chain recombines TRBV15 with TRBJ2-5, with 8 bases matching TRBD2. Germline assignment: CDR1 LNHNV and CDR2 YYDKDF (reference sequence). The V and J ends lost 0 bases and 5 bases, in that order; junction bases with no gene match: 5. CDR3 length equals 15 residues. The CDR3 loop reads CATSRDPGLEETQYF. CDR3 bases: TGTGCCACCAGCAGAGACCCGGGACTAGAGGAGACCCAGTACTTC.

The rearrangement joins TRBV6-1 to TRBJ1-3, with a tentative D call TRBD1 (5 bases). CDR3 length: 16 residues. The germline gives CDR1 MNHNS, CDR2 SASEGT. Trimming pared 4 bases from V and 7 bases from J, leaving 20 bases between. CDR3 protein: CASSVGLAGRINTIYF. The CDR3 bases are TGTGCCAGCAGTGTGGGCTTAGCAGGGAGGATCAACACCATATATTTT.

CDR3 region: CASSYRDREGGGGNQPQHF. CDR3 bases: TGTGCCAGCAGCTACCGGGACAGGGAAGGCGGTGGTGGAAATCAGCCCCAGCATTTT. The rearrangement joins TRBV7-2 to TRBJ1-5; the match to TRBD1 covers 9 bases. Losses at the gene ends were 4 bases for V and 4 bases for J; bases not matched to a gene: 17. The germline V gene has CDR1 SGHTA and CDR2 FQGNSA. CDR3 length: 19 residues. Full variable domain (remainder filled in from reference TRBV7-2 and TRBJ1-5): GAGVSQSPSNKVTEKGKDVELRCDPISGHTALYWYRQSLGQGLEFLIYFQGNSAPDKSGLPSDRFSAERTGGSVSTLTIQRTQQEDSAVYLCASSYRDREGGGGNQPQHFGDGTRLSIL.

The chain uses TRBV7-6 and TRBJ2-3; D assignment may be TRBD1 or TRBD2 (6 bases each). V was shortened by 0 bases and J by 4 bases, with 17 bases between the two germline ends. This CDR3 is built from 17 residues. CDR1 and CDR2 from the germline V gene are SGHVS and FNYEAQ. CDR3 in amino acids: CASSLASWRRGADTQYF. CDR3 DNA sequence: TGTGCCAGCAGCTTAGCCTCTTGGCGGAGGGGGGCAGATACGCAGTATTTT.

This clone was seen once. This chain uses TRBV10-3 with TRBJ2-5; 8 bases line up with TRBD1. The V and J ends lost 6 bases and 2 bases, in that order; junction bases with no gene match: 8. The CDR3 runs to 15 residues. CDR1 and CDR2 (germline): ENHRY, SYGVKD. Written as DNA, the CDR3 is TGTGCCATCAGCAAAGACAGGGGAAATCAAGAGACCCAGTACTTC. Translation: CAISKDRGNQETQYF.

This clone appeared once. The chain carries TRBV7-2 and TRBJ1-1; TRBD1 might be the D (5 bases). CDR3 size: 15 residues. The V gene lost 4 bases and the J gene lost 1 base, with 13 bases spanning the gap. CDR1 is SGHTA and CDR2 is FQGNSA in the germline V gene. The CDR3 sequence: CASSSSGGSNTEAFF. The CDR3 region has the DNA TGTGCCAGCAGCTCATCCGGGGGTTCGAACACTGAAGCTTTCTTT.

This sequence joins TRBV7-7 and TRBJ2-7; D gene uncertain. Deletions cut 5 bases from V and 4 bases from J, with 12 bases between. CDR1 is SSHAT and CDR2 is FNYEAQ in the germline V gene (reference sequence). The CDR3 loop spans 13 amino acids. For the CDR3, the DNA is TGTGCCAGCAGCCCCGACTTTGGATACGAGCAGTACTTC. Translated: CASSPDFGYEQYF.

The chain joins TRBV28 to TRBJ2-2; D is perhaps TRBD2 (5 bases). Per germline, CDR1 MDHEN and CDR2 SYDVKM. Trimming cost V 3 bases and J 8 bases, with 19 bases left between them. CDR3 size: 16 residues. CDR3 in DNA: TGTGCCAGCAGTTTGTACGGACTTAACCGGAGGGGGGAGCTGTTTTTT. Its protein product is CASSLYGLNRRGELFF.

This chain links TRBV5-1 with TRBJ1-1, with D hard to call. V was clipped by 0 bases and J by 0 bases, with 3 bases between them. This CDR3 comprises 13 residues. Germline assignment: CDR1 SGHRS and CDR2 YFSETQ. CDR3 sequence: CASSLELNTEAFF. Written as DNA, the CDR3 is TGCGCCAGCAGCTTGGAATTGAACACTGAAGCTTTCTTT.

This chain links TRBV6-1 with TRBJ2-7, with D possibly matching TRBD2 (6 bases). The CDR3 runs 14 residues. V was pared by 7 bases and J by 5 bases, with 18 bases between. CDR1 is MNHNS and CDR2 is SASEGT in the germline V gene. The CDR3 spells CASTDGGSRHEQYF. Here the CDR3 DNA reads TGTGCCAGCACCGACGGGGGAAGTCGTCACGAGCAGTACTTC.

The chain uses TRBV18 and TRBJ2-7; D not resolved. The CDR3 consists of 16 residues. CDR1 is KGHSH and CDR2 is LQKENI in the germline V gene. V dropped 6 bases and J dropped 2 bases, with 20 bases sitting between them. The CDR3 sequence is CASSDPLGPGTYEQYF. The CDR3 bases are TGTGCCAGCTCCGATCCCTTAGGACCAGGTACCTACGAGCAGTACTTC.

V gene TRBV30 combines with J gene TRBJ2-7; no clear D gene. The CDR3 loop spans 12 amino acids. Germline V gives CDR1 GTSNPN, CDR2 SVGIG (reference sequence). Trimming stripped 1 base from V and 7 bases from J, with 11 bases between. The CDR3 is CAWSDNLGEQYF. The CDR3 DNA follows: TGTGCCTGGAGTGATAATCTTGGAGAGCAGTACTTC.

The chain is built from TRBV6-1 and TRBJ1-1; D perhaps matches TRBD1 (5 bases). The germline V gene encodes CDR1 MNHNS and CDR2 SASEGT. This CDR3 has 14 amino acids. V lost 7 bases and J lost 1, with 13 bases in between. CDR3 sequence (DNA): TGTGCCAGCATCCCTGGGACGGCGAACACTGAAGCTTTCTTT. Translating gives CASIPGTANTEAFF.

The CDR3, as DNA: TGCGCCAGCAGCCAAGCGCAGGGACACGGAGAGACCCAGTACTTC. This translates into CASSQAQGHGETQYF. This chain joins TRBV4-1 and TRBJ2-5; a possible D gene is TRBD1 (6 bases). CDR3 length: 15 amino acids. CDR1 MGHRA and CDR2 YSYEKL come from the germline V gene. Between the trimmed V and J ends, which lost 1 base and 4 bases, there was a span of 13 bases.

This chain joins TRBV20-1 and TRBJ1-1, with D uncertain. The germline V and J ends were trimmed by 6 bases and 11 bases, with 13 bases remaining between them. The CDR3 loop spans 10 amino acids. Per germline, CDR1 DFQATT and CDR2 SNEGSKA (reference sequence). Written as DNA, the CDR3 is TGCAGTGCCACCGGGATGCGCGCTTTCTTT. Amino acid sequence: CSATGMRAFF.

The V call is TRBV27, the J call TRBJ2-7, with TRBD1 matching 9 bases. CDR1 MNHEY and CDR2 SMNVEV come from the germline V gene (reference sequence). V was clipped by 3 bases and J by 4 bases; unmatched bases: 1. CDR3 length: 13 amino acids. The CDR3 DNA is TGTGCCAGCAGTTTGGACAGGGGTTACGAGCAGTACTTC. Protein: CASSLDRGYEQYF.

The J gene is TRBJ2-2, the V gene TRBV30, with TRBD2 identical over 8 bases. Per germline, CDR1 GTSNPN and CDR2 SVGIG (reference sequence). The V segment lost 3 bases and the J segment 6 bases; nucleotides outside the gene matches: 18. This CDR3 is built from 18 residues. CDR3 DNA sequence: TGTGCCTGGAGGCATTGTCGGGGGGGAAATGTTCACGCCGGGGAGCTGTTTTTT. Protein: CAWRHCRGGNVHAGELFF. Variable domain in full (rest from reference TRBV30 and TRBJ2-2): SQTIHQWPATLVQPVGSPLSLECTVEGTSNPNLYWYRQAAGRGLQLLFYSVGIGQISSEVPQNLSASRPQDRQFILSSKKLLLSDSGFYLCAWRHCRGGNVHAGELFFGEGSRLTVL.

The gene calls are TRBV7-9 and TRBJ1-4, with 9 bases matching TRBD1. The CDR3 has 16 residues. V dropped 5 bases and J dropped 8; count of bases not matched to a gene: 12. CDR1 is SEHNR, CDR2 FQNEAQ, per germline (reference sequence). CDR3 in DNA: TGTGCCAGCAGCGTGGGGGGACAGGGCCCCTCCGAAAAACTGTTTTTT. This codes for CASSVGGQGPSEKLFF.